This paragraph reports one T cell receptor beta chain. Antigen: not known. TCRdb analysed the RT-PCR reads with MiXCR anew, one entry per CDR3 protein. Of roughly 700,000 distinct CDR3 sequences in the sample, 15% to 18% were seen once. This specimen comes from a study of response to subunit inactivated influenza vaccine. Study-wide points: Each seasonal influenza vaccination recruits few new T cells, the authors suggested.

Germline V lookup: CDR1 SGHAT, CDR2 FQNNGV. The ends lost 0 bases at V and 5 bases at J; junction bases unmatched: 7. The CDR3 spans 17 residues. The chain carries TRBV11-2 and TRBJ2-1; 10 bases agree with TRBD1. The sequenced sample was PBMCs from blood, obtained less than 13 days after vaccination. The sequence was obtained from a man between 50 and 59 years old who received an inactivated influenza vaccine. CDR3 bases: TGTGCCAGCAGCTTAGAGCTTCGGACAGGGGGTCACAATGAGCAGTTCTTC. It yields the protein CASSLELRTGGHNEQFF.